This T cell receptor beta chain was recorded in a study of spatial heterogeneity in lung cancer. As concerns this clonotype: The junction departs from germline at one end; a sequencing error may be responsible.

Germline CDR1 KGHSH, CDR2 LQKENI. The CDR3 extends over 15 amino acids. MiXCR, run by TCRdb on the 5' RACE reads, gives a single entry per CDR3 protein. This table holds 43,000 or so distinct CDR3 sequences, 6.5% to 8.5% found once. Indicated time point: sample taken at primary tumor resection. Whole RNA, which was extracted from tumor, nontumor lung tissue or frozen PBMC, was sequenced without any cell sorting. The donor population consisted of 72 patients with untreated, early-stage non-small cell lung cancer. The chain couples TRBV18 to TRBJ2-5, with a tentative D call TRBD1 (6 bases). The clonotype originates from a female donor with early-stage non-small cell lung cancer. This sample comprised PBMCs, obtained at surgery. The CDR3 is CAGSPGIGQRKTQYF. The CDR3 DNA sequence: TGTGCCGGCTCACCTGGGATTGGACAGAGAAAGACCCAGTACTTC.